Listed below are T cell receptor beta chains from one sample, sequenced in a study of T cell repertoires in cytomegalovirus infection. TCRdb re-called the reads with MiXCR, one entry per CDR3 protein. The profile shows fewer than 550,000 distinct CDR3 sequences, 25% to 40% of them singletons. The sample was PBMCs. The receptors derive from a human donor in good health (CMV status not recorded). Some clones in this sample may be carry-over from other donors' samples. The CDR3 runs from the conserved cysteine through the conserved F or W. D genes are given only for firm matches. Clone size appears in some rows only: once, few, many, or a class for an expanded clone.

j_call v_call d_call clone_size cdr3_length cdr3_nt cdr3_aa
TRBJ2-3 TRBV5-4 NA NA 14 TGTGCCAGCCTTTTCCAGGGAAAGACAGATACGCAGTATTTT CASLFQGKTDTQYF
TRBJ1-4 TRBV6-5 NA many 15 TGTGCCAGCAGTTACGGCGGGGGGCCCGGTGAAAAACTGTTTTTT CASSYGGGPGEKLFF
TRBJ2-3 TRBV4-1 NA many 13 TGCGCCAGCAGCCACCCTGTCGCAGATACGCAGTATTTT CASSHPVADTQYF
TRBJ2-5 TRBV4-2 TRBD2 NA 13 TGTGCCAGCAGCCAACTAGCGGGAGAGACCCAGTACTTC CASSQLAGETQYF
TRBJ1-1 TRBV20-1 NA NA 13 TGCAGTGCCCTCAGGGCCGGGAACACTGAAGCTTTCTTT CSALRAGNTEAFF
TRBJ2-7 TRBV5-5 TRBD2 NA 16 TGTGCCAGCAGCCTCGTGACTAGCGGGGTCCCCTACGAGCAGTACTTC CASSLVTSGVPYEQYF
TRBJ2-1 TRBV2 TRBD1 NA 14 TGTGCCAGCAAATCGGGACAGGGATACAATGAGCAGTTCTTC CASKSGQGYNEQFF
TRBJ1-6 TRBV7-8 TRBD1 many 13 TGTGCCAGCGGGACGGACAGGGCTTCACCCCTCCACTTT CASGTDRASPLHF
TRBJ2-1 TRBV23-1 NA few 18 TGCGCCAGCAGTCGACTACTACCGGGACACCGAACCTACAATGAGCAGTTCTTC CASSRLLPGHRTYNEQFF
TRBJ1-5 TRBV28 TRBD1 few 15 TGTGCCAGCAGTTTTGATGGCAGGGGGGGCCAGCCCCAGCATTTT CASSFDGRGGQPQHF
TRBJ1-4 TRBV7-9 NA NA 14 TGTGCCAGCAGCTGGGGTGTTGGTGCTGAAAAACTGTTTTTT CASSWGVGAEKLFF
TRBJ2-7 TRBV28 NA many 12 TGTGCCAGCAGCTCCAGCTCCTACGAGCAGTACTTC CASSSSSYEQYF
TRBJ1-1 TRBV6-5 TRBD1 few 14 TGTGCCAGCAGCAACAGGGGACCTAACACTGAAGCTTTCTTT CASSNRGPNTEAFF
TRBJ2-5 TRBV4-1 TRBD1 NA 16 TGCGCCAGCAGCCAAGCCGGGACAGTCATCCAAGAGACCCCGTACTTC CASSQAGTVIQETPYF
TRBJ2-5 TRBV20-1 NA few 13 TGCAGTGCTAGAGAGCTAGGTAAAGAGACCCAGTACTTC CSARELGKETQYF
TRBJ1-2 TRBV7-2 NA many 13 TGTGCCAGCAGCTTATTAGCAGGCTATGGCTACACCTTC CASSLLAGYGYTF
TRBJ1-1 TRBV6-4 NA few 13 TGTGCCAGCAGTGCCTCCAGAAACACTGAAGCTTTCTTT CASSASRNTEAFF
TRBJ2-1 TRBV7-8 TRBD2 many 17 TGTGCCAGCAGCCCAGTAGCGGGGGCAAGCTCCTACAATGAGCAGTTCTTC CASSPVAGASSYNEQFF
TRBJ2-7 TRBV11-2 NA few 13 TGTGCCAGCAGCCCAGGGGCGGGCCTAGAGCAGTACTTC CASSPGAGLEQYF
TRBJ2-2 TRBV6-6 TRBD1 few 15 TGTGCCACCGCCGTGGGGACAGGGGGAACCGGGGAGCTGTTTTTT CATAVGTGGTGELFF
TRBJ1-4 TRBV7-9 TRBD1 few 19 TGTGCCAGCAGCTTAGTTCGGCTCGCTAACAGGGGGTCTGGTGAAAAACTGTTTTTT CASSLVRLANRGSGEKLFF
TRBJ2-4 TRBV29-1 TRBD1 NA 15 TGCAGCGTTGAAGCGCTATGGGACAGGGCGGACATTCAGTACTTC CSVEALWDRADIQYF
TRBJ1-4 TRBV2 NA NA 14 TGTGCCAGCAGTGCCCTATCAACTAATGAAAAACTGTTTTTT CASSALSTNEKLFF
TRBJ2-6 TRBV20-1 NA few 13 TGCAGTGGGTATTACTCTGGGGCCAACGTCCTGACTTTC CSGYYSGANVLTF
TRBJ2-1 TRBV6-4 TRBD2 few 16 TGTGCCAGCAGTGACTCTGCGGGGGACCCCTACAATGAGCAGTTCTTC CASSDSAGDPYNEQFF
TRBJ2-1 TRBV7-9 TRBD2 few 18 TGTGCCAGCAGCTTAGCTAGCGGGGGACTTAAGGGACACAATGAGCAGTTCTTC CASSLASGGLKGHNEQFF
TRBJ1-1 TRBV5-5 NA few 14 TGTGCCAGCAGCTTGAAAGGGGCGGACACTGAAGCTTTCTTT CASSLKGADTEAFF
TRBJ2-7 TRBV2 NA few 10 TGTGCCAGCAATCCATACGAGCAGTACTTC CASNPYEQYF
TRBJ1-1 TRBV4-3 NA NA 14 TGCGCCAGCACCCGGGGGGGCTGGAACACTGAAGCTTTCTTT CASTRGGWNTEAFF
TRBJ1-5 TRBV7-9 NA few 16 TGTGCCAGCAGCTTATTCGGGGAACTGAGCAATCAGCCCCAGCATTTT CASSLFGELSNQPQHF
TRBJ2-7 TRBV7-2 TRBD1 few 15 TGTGCCAGCAGCCTTGGGACAGGGTACGGCGACGAGCAGTACTTC CASSLGTGYGDEQYF
TRBJ2-7 TRBV19 NA few 15 TGTGCCAGTAGTATTCCCGGGACCCCTTTTTACGAGCAGTACTTC CASSIPGTPFYEQYF
TRBJ2-2 TRBV3-1 TRBD1 NA 19 TGTGCCAGCAGCCAAGGGGGTTTCCCGGGACAGGGAGACACCGGGGAGCTGTTTTTT CASSQGGFPGQGDTGELFF
TRBJ2-1 TRBV7-2 TRBD1 many 13 TGTGCCAGCAGTTTAGACAGGGGAAATGAGCAGTTCTTC CASSLDRGNEQFF
TRBJ1-4 TRBV20-1 NA few 13 TGCAGTGCTAGAGACAACTTTCGTGAAAAACTGTTTTTT CSARDNFREKLFF
TRBJ2-5 TRBV19 NA NA 13 TGTGCCAGTAGTACCGGGCTGCAAGAGACCCAGTACTTC CASSTGLQETQYF
TRBJ2-7 TRBV4-1 TRBD1 NA 14 TGCGCCAGCAGCCAGATGCGACAGGGCGGGGAGCAGTACTTC CASSQMRQGGEQYF
TRBJ1-2 TRBV20-1 NA NA 12 TGCAGTGCTAGAGTACTAGGGGGTGGCTACACCTTC CSARVLGGGYTF
TRBJ2-5 TRBV7-6 NA NA 15 TGTGCCAGGAGCCATGTAGGGGATTGCCAAGAGACCCAGTACTTC CARSHVGDCQETQYF
TRBJ1-2 TRBV27 NA NA 15 TGTGCCAGCAGCCTCACCACACCGGTCAGTGGTTGCTACACCTTC CASSLTTPVSGCYTF
TRBJ2-2 TRBV10-1 TRBD1 NA 15 TGCGCCAGCAGTCCCCGGGACAGGGGATCAGGGGAGCTGTTTTTT CASSPRDRGSGELFF
TRBJ1-5 TRBV5-5 TRBD1 once 15 TGTGCCAGCAGCGGACAGGGCTTCCTCAATCAGCCCCAGCATTTT CASSGQGFLNQPQHF
TRBJ1-3 TRBV12-5 NA NA 19 TGTGCTAGTGGTTTGGTACATTTCCCCCCCGGGGCCTCTGGAAACACCATATATTTT CASGLVHFPPGASGNTIYF
TRBJ2-2 TRBV6-2/TRBV6-3 TRBD2 few 16 TGTGCCAGCAGTTACCCTAGCGGGGGGATAACCGGGGAGCTGTTTTTT CASSYPSGGITGELFF
TRBJ2-1 TRBV7-6 NA many 12 TGTGCCAGCGCAGAATCCTACAATGAGCAGTTCTTC CASAESYNEQFF